These 8 T cell receptor beta chains share one sample of origin, sequenced in a study of T cells in Graves' hyperthyroidism and ophthalmopathy. Amplification of TCR beta CDR3 regions was performed using RNA transcripts as template. The TCR CDR3 was amplified in a first-round RT-PCR using the HTBI primer set. MiXCR, applied by TCRdb to the multiplex PCR reads, yields one record per CDR3 protein. The sample holds fewer than 110,000 distinct CDR3 sequences, 15% to 20% seen once. Sequencing input: blood. The source is a woman aged 45-60 years with Graves' hyperthyroidism.

A few counts support this clonotype. In nucleotides, the CDR3 is TGTGCCAGCAGCTCCCAACTGGGGGTGGAGCAGTACGTC. Its protein product is CASSSQLGVEQYV. This sequence joins TRBV3-1 and TRBJ2-7; D may be TRBD1 or TRBD2 (5 bases each). There are 13 residues in the CDR3. The V gene lost 5 bases and the J gene lost 7 bases, with 15 bases spanning the gap. CDR1 and CDR2 from the germline V gene are LGHDT and YNNKEL (reference sequence).

The sample holds many counts of this clonotype. The chain joins TRBV9 to TRBJ2-1; the D call may be TRBD1 or TRBD2 (5 bases each). The CDR3 length is 15 residues. Germline CDR1 SGDLS, CDR2 YYNGEE. V was clipped by 4 bases and J by 2 bases, with 13 bases between them. In nucleotides, the CDR3 is TGTGCCAGCAGCTTAGACGGGACGGCCTACAATGAGCAGTTCTTC. Amino acid sequence: CASSLDGTAYNEQFF.

This clonotype appeared many times. The chain carries TRBV28 and TRBJ2-7, with D perhaps being TRBD1 or TRBD2 (5 bases each). The CDR3 is made up of 11 amino acids. The germline CDR1 and CDR2 sequences are MDHEN and SYDVKM. The V end lost 10 bases, the J end lost 4 bases, and 11 bases lay between the germline ends. The chain's CDR3 is CATRGEYEQYF. The CDR3 nucleotides read TGTGCCACCCGAGGGGAGTACGAGCAGTACTTC.

This clonotype occurred many times. This chain uses TRBV20-1 with TRBJ2-4, with 12 bases aligning to TRBD2. CDR3 length equals 16 residues. Germline CDR1 is DFQATT and CDR2 is SNEGSKA (reference sequence). Losses at the gene ends were 1 base for V and 7 bases for J; bases not matched to a gene: 8. The CDR3 sequence is CSARALAGGGRNIQYF. CDR3 coding DNA: TGCAGTGCTAGAGCCCTAGCGGGAGGGGGACGGAACATTCAGTACTTC.

Many counts were recorded for this clonotype. The chain recombines TRBV5-1 with TRBJ2-2; maybe TRBD2 (5 bases). CDR1 and CDR2 from the germline V gene are SGHRS and YFSETQ. This CDR3 region has 15 residues. Trimming removed 1 base from V and 0 bases from J, with 7 bases in between. CDR3 residues: CASSLPGTNTGELFF. CDR3 sequence (DNA): TGCGCCAGCAGCTTGCCGGGAACGAACACCGGGGAGCTGTTTTTT.

In this sample, this clonotype turned up many times. The V gene is TRBV12-3 or TRBV12-4, the J gene TRBJ2-2, with D perhaps TRBD2 (6 bases). There are 16 residues in the CDR3. The V gene lost 3 bases and the J gene lost 6 bases, with 17 bases spanning the gap. The chain's CDR3 is CASSLPHGGVSGELFF. The CDR3 nucleotides read TGTGCCAGCAGTTTGCCCCATGGAGGGGTGTCCGGGGAGCTGTTTTTT.

This clonotype was seen repeatedly, ten times or more. V usage is TRBV5-6 and J usage is TRBJ2-1; TRBD1 might be the D (5 bases). Germline CDR1 is SGHDT and CDR2 is YYEEEE. V lost 0 bases and J 14 bases, leaving 9 bases between the germline ends. The CDR3 loop spans 11 amino acids. The CDR3 protein is CASSLEGLEFF. The CDR3 coding sequence is TGTGCCAGCAGCTTGGAGGGGCTGGAGTTCTTC.

The table lists this clonotype with many counts. A junction end diverges from the germline sequence, so it may reflect a read error. The chain recombines TRBV5-5 with TRBJ1-3; D gene uncertain. Per germline, CDR1 SGHKS and CDR2 YYEKEE (reference sequence). This CDR3 is 14 amino acids long. CDR3 loop: CASGFILGGNTIYF. In DNA form, the CDR3 reads TGTGCCAGCGGCTTCATCCTGGGTGGAAACACCATATATTTT. The entire variable domain, with the rest obtained from reference TRBV5-5 and TRBJ1-3, is as follows: DAGVTQSPTHLIKTRGQQVTLRCSPISGHKSVSWYQQVLGQGPQFIFQYYEKEERGRGNFPDRFSARQFPNYSSELNVNALLLGDSALYLCASGFILGGNTIYFGEGSWLTVV.